This note documents a single TCR beta chain sequence. Measured with immunoSEQ multiplex PCR; TCRdb has only the in-frame clones, and not every one. The table has 130,000 to 150,000 clones, 70% to 90% seen once. The data stem from a study of T cell responses to AZD1222 COVID-19 vaccine. There are 13 residues in the CDR3. V was shortened by 6 bases and J by 5 bases, with 13 bases between the two germline ends. Sequenced material: peripheral blood, taken on day 0 of AZD1222 vaccination. The TCR was taken from an adult in good health. The chain is built from TRBV12-3 or TRBV12-4 and TRBJ1-1; possibly TRBD1 for D (5 bases). CDR3 sequence: CASSRARGTEAFF. The CDR3 DNA reads TGTGCCAGCAGCCGCGCCCGGGGGACTGAAGCTTTCTTT.